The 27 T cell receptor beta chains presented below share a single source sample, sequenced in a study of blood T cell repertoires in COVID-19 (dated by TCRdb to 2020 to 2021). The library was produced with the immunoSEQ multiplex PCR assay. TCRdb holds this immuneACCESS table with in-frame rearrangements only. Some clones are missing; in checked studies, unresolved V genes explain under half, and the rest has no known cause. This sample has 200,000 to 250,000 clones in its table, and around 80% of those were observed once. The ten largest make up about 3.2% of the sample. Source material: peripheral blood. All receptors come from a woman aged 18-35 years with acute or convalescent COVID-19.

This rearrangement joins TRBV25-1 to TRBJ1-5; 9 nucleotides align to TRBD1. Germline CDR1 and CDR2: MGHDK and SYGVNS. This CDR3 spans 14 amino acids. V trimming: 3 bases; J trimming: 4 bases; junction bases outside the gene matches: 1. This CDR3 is CASSEGQGNQPQHF. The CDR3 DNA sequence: TGTGCCAGCAGTGAGGGACAGGGTAATCAGCCCCAGCATTTT.

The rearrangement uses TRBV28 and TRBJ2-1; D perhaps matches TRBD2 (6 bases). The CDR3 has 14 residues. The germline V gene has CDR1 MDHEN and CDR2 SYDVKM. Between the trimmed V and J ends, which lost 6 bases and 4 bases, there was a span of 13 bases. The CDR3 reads CASRTRNLYNEQFF. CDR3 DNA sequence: TGTGCCAGCAGGACTAGAAACCTTTACAATGAGCAGTTCTTC.

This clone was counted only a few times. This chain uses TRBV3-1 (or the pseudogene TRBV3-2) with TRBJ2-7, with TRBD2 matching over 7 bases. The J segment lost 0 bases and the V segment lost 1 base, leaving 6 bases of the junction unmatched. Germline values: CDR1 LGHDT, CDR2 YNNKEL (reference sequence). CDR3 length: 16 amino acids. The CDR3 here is CASSQGWGRASYEQYF. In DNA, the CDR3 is TGTGCCAGCAGCCAAGGTTGGGGGAGGGCCTCCTACGAGCAGTACTTC.

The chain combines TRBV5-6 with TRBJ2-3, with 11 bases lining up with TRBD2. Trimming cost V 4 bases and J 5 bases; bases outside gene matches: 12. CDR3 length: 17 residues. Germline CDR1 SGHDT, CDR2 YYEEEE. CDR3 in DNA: TGTGCCAGCAGCGTGAGGGGTAGCGGGAGGGCCAAAGATACGCAGTATTTT. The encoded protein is CASSVRGSGRAKDTQYF. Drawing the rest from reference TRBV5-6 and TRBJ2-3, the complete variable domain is DAGVTQSPTHLIKTRGQQVTLRCSPKSGHDTVSWYQQALGQGPQFIFQYYEEEERQRGNFPDRFSGHQFPNYSSELNVNALLLGDSALYLCASSVRGSGRAKDTQYFGPGTRLTVL.

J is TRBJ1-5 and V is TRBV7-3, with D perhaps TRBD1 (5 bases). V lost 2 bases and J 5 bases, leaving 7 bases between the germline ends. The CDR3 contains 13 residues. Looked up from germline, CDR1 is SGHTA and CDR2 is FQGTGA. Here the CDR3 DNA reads TGTGCCAGCAGCTTATCGGGGGATCAGCCCCAGCATTTT. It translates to CASSLSGDQPQHF.

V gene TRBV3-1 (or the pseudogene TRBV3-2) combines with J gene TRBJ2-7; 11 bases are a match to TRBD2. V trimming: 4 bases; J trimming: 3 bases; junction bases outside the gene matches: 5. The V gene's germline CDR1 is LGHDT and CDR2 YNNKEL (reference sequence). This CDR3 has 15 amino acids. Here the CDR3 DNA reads TGTGCCAGCAGCCCCCTAGCGGGAGGAGGCTACGAGCAGTACTTC. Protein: CASSPLAGGGYEQYF.

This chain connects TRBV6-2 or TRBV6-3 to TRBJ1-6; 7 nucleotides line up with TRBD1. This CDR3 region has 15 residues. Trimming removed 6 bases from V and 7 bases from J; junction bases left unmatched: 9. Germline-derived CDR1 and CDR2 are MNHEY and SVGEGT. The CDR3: CASSRTGQSNSPLHF. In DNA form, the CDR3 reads TGTGCCAGCAGCCGCACGGGACAGTCCAATTCACCCCTCCACTTT.

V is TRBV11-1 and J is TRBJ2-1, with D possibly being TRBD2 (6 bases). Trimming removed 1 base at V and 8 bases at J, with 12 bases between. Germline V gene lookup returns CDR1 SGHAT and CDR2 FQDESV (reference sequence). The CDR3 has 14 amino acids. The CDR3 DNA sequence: TGTGCCAGCAGCTTAGTTTTGACTAGTGATGAGCAGTTCTTC. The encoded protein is CASSLVLTSDEQFF.

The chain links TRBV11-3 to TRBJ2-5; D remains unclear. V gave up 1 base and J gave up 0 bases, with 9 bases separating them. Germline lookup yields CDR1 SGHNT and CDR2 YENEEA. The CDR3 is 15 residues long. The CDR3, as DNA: TGTGCCAGCAGCTTAGGCGGCAGCGACCAAGAGACCCAGTACTTC. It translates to CASSLGGSDQETQYF.

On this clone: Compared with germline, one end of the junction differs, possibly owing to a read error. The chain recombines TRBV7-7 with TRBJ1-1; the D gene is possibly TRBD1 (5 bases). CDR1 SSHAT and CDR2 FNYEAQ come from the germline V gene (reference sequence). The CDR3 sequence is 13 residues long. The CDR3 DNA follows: TGTGCTAGCAGCTTAGGGGAGGGGACTGAAGCTTTCTTT. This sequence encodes CASSLGEGTEAFF. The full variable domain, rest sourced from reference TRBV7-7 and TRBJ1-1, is GAGVSQSPRYKVTKRGQDVTLRCDPISSHATLYWYQQALGQGPEFLTYFNYEAQPDKSGLPSDRFSAERPEGSISTLTIQRTEQRDSAMYRCASSLGEGTEAFFGQGTRLTVV.

CDR3 sequence (DNA): TGCGCCAGCAGTGAGAAACACCCGGACAGGGCCGACACTGAAGCTTTCTTT. It translates to CASSEKHPDRADTEAFF. The gene calls are TRBV10-1 and TRBJ1-1; 8 bases are shared with TRBD1. The CDR3 runs to 17 residues. Germline V gives CDR1 WNHNN, CDR2 SYGVQD (reference sequence). V lost 2 bases, J lost 3 bases, and 11 bases stayed unmatched.

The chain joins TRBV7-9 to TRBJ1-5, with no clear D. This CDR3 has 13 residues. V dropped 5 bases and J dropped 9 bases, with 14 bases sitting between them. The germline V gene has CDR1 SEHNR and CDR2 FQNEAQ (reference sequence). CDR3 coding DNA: TGTGCCAGCAGCCAAGCGGACCGAGGGCCCCAGCATTTT. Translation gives CASSQADRGPQHF.

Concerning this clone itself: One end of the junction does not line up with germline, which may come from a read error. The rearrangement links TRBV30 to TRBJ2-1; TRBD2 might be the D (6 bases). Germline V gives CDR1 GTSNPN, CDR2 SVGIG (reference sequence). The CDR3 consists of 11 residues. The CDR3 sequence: CAWSVRSGQVF. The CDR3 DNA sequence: TGTGCCTGGAGTGTACGTAGCGGTCAGGTCTTC.

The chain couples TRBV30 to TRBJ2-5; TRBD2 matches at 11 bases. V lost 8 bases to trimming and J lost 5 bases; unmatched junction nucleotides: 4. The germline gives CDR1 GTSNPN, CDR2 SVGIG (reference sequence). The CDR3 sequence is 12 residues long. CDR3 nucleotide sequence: TGTGCCCGCAGACTAGCGGGGGAGACCCAGTACTTC. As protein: CARRLAGETQYF.

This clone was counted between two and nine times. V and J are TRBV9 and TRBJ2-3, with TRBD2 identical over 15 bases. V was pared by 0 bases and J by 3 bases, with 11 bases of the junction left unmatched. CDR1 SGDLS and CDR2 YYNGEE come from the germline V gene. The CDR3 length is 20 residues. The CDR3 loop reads CASSVGWTSGRATVTDTQYF. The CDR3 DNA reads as TGTGCCAGCAGCGTAGGGTGGACTAGCGGGAGGGCCACGGTTACAGATACGCAGTATTTT.

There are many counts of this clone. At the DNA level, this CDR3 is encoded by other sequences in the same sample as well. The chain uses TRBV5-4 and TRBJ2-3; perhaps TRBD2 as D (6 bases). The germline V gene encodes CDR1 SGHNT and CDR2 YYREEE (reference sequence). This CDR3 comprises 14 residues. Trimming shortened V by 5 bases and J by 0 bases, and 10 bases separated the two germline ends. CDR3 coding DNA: TGTGCCAGCAGTAGAAGCGGGAGCACAGATACGCAGTATTTT. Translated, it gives CASSRSGSTDTQYF.

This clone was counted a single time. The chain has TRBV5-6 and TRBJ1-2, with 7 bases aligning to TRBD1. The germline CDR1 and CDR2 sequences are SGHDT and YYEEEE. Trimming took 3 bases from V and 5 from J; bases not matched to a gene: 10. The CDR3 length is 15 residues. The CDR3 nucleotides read TGTGCCAGCAGCTACGGGACAGCGATCCTATATGGCTACACCTTC. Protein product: CASSYGTAILYGYTF.

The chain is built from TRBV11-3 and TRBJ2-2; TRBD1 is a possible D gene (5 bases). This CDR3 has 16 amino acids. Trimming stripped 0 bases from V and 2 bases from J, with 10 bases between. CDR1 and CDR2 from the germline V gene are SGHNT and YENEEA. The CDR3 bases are TGTGCCAGCAGCTTAGAGTCGACAGCTAACACCGGGGAGCTGTTTTTT. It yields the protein CASSLESTANTGELFF.

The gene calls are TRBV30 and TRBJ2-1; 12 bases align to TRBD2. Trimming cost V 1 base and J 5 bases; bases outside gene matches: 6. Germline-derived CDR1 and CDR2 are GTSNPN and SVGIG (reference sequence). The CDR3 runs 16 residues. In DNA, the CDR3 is TGTGCCTGGAGTGGCGGGACTAGCGGGCCCGACAATGAGCAGTTCTTC. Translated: CAWSGGTSGPDNEQFF.

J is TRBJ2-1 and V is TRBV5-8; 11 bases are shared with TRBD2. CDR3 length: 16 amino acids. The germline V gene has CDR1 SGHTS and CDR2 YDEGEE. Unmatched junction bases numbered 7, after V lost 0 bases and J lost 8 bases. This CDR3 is CASSLAKVAGGYEQFF. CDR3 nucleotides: TGTGCCAGCAGCTTGGCCAAGGTAGCGGGAGGGTATGAGCAGTTCTTC.

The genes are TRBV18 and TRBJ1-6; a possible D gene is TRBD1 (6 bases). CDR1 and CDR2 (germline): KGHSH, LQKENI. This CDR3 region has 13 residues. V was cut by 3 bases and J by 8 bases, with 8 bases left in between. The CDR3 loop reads CASSPSGDSPLHF. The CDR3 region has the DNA TGTGCCAGCTCACCGTCAGGGGATTCACCCCTCCACTTT.

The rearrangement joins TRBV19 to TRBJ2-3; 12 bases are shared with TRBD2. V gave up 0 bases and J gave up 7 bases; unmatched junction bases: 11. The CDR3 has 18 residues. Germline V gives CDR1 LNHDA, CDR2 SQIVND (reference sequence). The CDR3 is CASSIDPTTSGRPYTQYF. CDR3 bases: TGTGCCAGTAGTATAGATCCAACCACTAGCGGGAGGCCCTATACGCAGTATTTT.

This chain's CDR3 is CASTPSWAGGLNQPQHF. The CDR3 DNA is TGTGCCAGTACCCCCTCCTGGGCAGGGGGCTTGAATCAGCCCCAGCATTTT. This sequence joins TRBV19 and TRBJ1-5; the match to TRBD1 covers 8 bases. Germline-derived CDR1 and CDR2 are LNHDA and SQIVND (reference sequence). Trimming took 7 bases from V and 4 from J; bases not matched to a gene: 15. The CDR3 has 17 amino acids.

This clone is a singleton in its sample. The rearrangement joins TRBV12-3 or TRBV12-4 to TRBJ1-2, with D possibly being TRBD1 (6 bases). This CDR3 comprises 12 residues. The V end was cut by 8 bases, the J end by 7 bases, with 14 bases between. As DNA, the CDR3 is TGTGCCAGCCCGGACAGACGGGGTGGCTACACCTTC. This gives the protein CASPDRRGGYTF.

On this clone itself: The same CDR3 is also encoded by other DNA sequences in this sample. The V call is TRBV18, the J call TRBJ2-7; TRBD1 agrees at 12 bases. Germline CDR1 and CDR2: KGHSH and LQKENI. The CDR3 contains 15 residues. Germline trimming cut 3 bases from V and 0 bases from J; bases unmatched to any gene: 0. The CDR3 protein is CASSPGQGASYEQYF. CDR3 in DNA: TGTGCCAGCTCACCGGGACAGGGGGCCTCCTACGAGCAGTACTTC.

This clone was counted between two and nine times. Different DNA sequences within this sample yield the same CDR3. CDR3 sequence: CASSDGTNYEQYF. Written as DNA, the CDR3 is TGTGCCAGCAGTGATGGGACTAACTACGAGCAGTACTTC. The rearrangement uses TRBV2 and TRBJ2-7, with 7 bases identical to TRBD2. The CDR3 is made up of 13 amino acids. Germline assignment: CDR1 SNHLY and CDR2 FYNNEI. V gave up 3 bases and J gave up 3 bases; unmatched junction bases: 2.

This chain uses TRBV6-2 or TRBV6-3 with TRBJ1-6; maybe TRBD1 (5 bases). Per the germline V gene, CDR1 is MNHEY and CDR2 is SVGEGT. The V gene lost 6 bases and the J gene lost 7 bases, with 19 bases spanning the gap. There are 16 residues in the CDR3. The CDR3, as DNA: TGTGCCAGCAGCAAAAATACCGGGGGTAGGAATTCACCCCTCCACTTT. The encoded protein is CASSKNTGGRNSPLHF.